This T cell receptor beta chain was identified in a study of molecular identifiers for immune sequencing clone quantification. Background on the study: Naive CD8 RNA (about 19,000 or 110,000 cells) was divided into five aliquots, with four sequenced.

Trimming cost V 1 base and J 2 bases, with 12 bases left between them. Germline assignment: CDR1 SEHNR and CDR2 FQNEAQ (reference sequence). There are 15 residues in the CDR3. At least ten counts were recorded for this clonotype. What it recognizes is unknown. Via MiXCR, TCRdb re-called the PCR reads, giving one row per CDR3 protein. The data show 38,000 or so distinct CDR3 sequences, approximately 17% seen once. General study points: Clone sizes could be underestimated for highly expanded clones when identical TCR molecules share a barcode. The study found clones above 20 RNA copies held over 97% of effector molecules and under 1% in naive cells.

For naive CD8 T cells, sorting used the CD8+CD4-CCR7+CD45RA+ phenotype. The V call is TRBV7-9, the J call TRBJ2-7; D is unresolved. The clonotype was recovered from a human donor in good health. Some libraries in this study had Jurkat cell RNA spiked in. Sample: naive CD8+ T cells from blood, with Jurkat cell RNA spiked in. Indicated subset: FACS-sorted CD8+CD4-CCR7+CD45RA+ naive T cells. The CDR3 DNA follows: TGTGCCAGCAGCTTAGGTCAGCCCAACCCCTACGAGCAGTACTTC. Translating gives CASSLGQPNPYEQYF. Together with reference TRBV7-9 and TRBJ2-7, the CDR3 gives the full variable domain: DTGVSQNPRHKITKRGQNVTFRCDPISEHNRLYWYRQTLGQGPEFLTYFQNEAQLEKSRLLSDRFSAERPKGSFSTLEIQRTEQGDSAMYLCASSLGQPNPYEQYFGPGTRLTVT.